A selection of T cell receptor beta chains follows, all from one sample in a study of cytomegalovirus exposure and HLA in healthy donors. Method: immunoSEQ multiplex PCR; TCRdb's copy keeps in-frame clones and lacks some. Of over 80,000 clones listed, roughly two thirds are singletons. Sequenced sample: PBMCs. Receptors originate from a man in his forties in good health and CMV-seronegative. CDR3s include the opening cysteine and the closing phenylalanine or tryptophan. The D gene is left open where the match is weak. Size is omitted from some rows. Given values are once, few, many or a class for expanded clones.

clone_size j_call d_call v_call cdr3_aa cdr3_nt
- TRBJ1-3 - TRBV9 CASSVVGRPGNTIYF TGTGCCAGCAGCGTTGTAGGCCGACCGGGGAACACCATATATTTT
few TRBJ2-7 TRBD1 TRBV10-3 CAISLTGDDEQYF TGTGCCATCAGTTTAACAGGGGATGACGAGCAGTACTTC
- TRBJ2-3 TRBD2 TRBV9 CASSVVGSGGTDTQYF TGTGCCAGCAGCGTAGTCGGTAGCGGGGGCACAGATACGCAGTATTTT
few TRBJ2-7 - TRBV6-1 CASSEWGSTGYEQYF TGTGCCAGCAGTGAATGGGGCAGCACAGGATACGAGCAGTACTTC
- TRBJ2-7 - TRBV5-1 CASSPRGQGGYEQYF TGCGCCAGCAGTCCTCGAGGGCAGGGGGGCTACGAGCAGTACTTC
- TRBJ1-1 - TRBV4-1 CASSQDPSGPEAFF TGCGCCAGCAGCCAAGATCCATCAGGGCCTGAAGCTTTCTTT
- TRBJ2-2 TRBD2 TRBV6-6 CASSYLAGAGELFF TGTGCCAGCAGTTATCTCGCGGGGGCCGGGGAGCTGTTTTTT
once TRBJ2-7 - TRBV15 CATSRRGASDLTKQYF TGTGCCACCAGCCGTCGGGGGGCTAGTGACCTTACGAAGCAGTACTTC
- TRBJ1-5 - TRBV19 CASSIRAPQTGGNQPQHF TGTGCCAGTAGTATTAGGGCCCCACAAACGGGAGGGAATCAGCCCCAGCATTTT
once TRBJ2-1 - TRBV10-3 CAISAGVDEQFF TGTGCCATCTCTGCAGGGGTGGATGAGCAGTTCTTC
- TRBJ1-2 - TRBV27 CASKLTGAESGYTF TGTGCCAGCAAACTGACAGGAGCGGAAAGTGGCTACACCTTC
- TRBJ2-7 - TRBV5-1 CASSLPGYEQYF TGCGCCAGCAGCCTTCCGGGGTACGAGCAGTACTTC